A selection of T cell receptor beta chains follows, all from one sample in a study of cytomegalovirus exposure and HLA in healthy donors. Profiled with immunoSEQ multiplex PCR; TCRdb holds only in-frame clones, not every one. This sample has approximately 150,000 clones, with more than 75% found just once. The source material was PBMCs. These receptors were obtained from a middle-aged woman in good health and CMV-seronegative. The CDR3 runs from the conserved cysteine through the conserved F or W. Each record gives: V gene, J gene, D gene, clone size, CDR3 DNA, CDR3 protein. A D gene is named only where the DNA matches it firmly. Some rows have no size entry. The others give once, few or many, or a class for an expanded clone.

TRBV25-1	TRBJ1-4	TRBD1	.	TGTGCCAGCAGTGTAGACAGGGGCCTGGAAAAACTGTTTTTT	CASSVDRGLEKLFF
TRBV7-9	TRBJ2-7	TRBD1	.	TGTGCCAGCAGCCGACTTACCGGGACAGGATTGTACGAGCAGTACTTC	CASSRLTGTGLYEQYF
TRBV7-9	TRBJ2-7	.	.	TGTGCCAGCAGCCCCCAGGGGCCTGTCTACGAGCAGTACTTC	CASSPQGPVYEQYF
TRBV6-5	TRBJ1-6	.	.	TGTGCCAGCAGTTACCCGTCTGCGGGGGGGACCCTCCACTTT	CASSYPSAGGTLHF
TRBV7-2	TRBJ2-6	.	.	TGTGCCAGCAGCCCAGGACTGTTCTCTGGGGCCAACGTCCTGACTTTC	CASSPGLFSGANVLTF
TRBV4-3	TRBJ1-6	.	few	TGCGCCAGCAGCCAAGGGGCCAGGGGTAACTCACCCCTCCACTTT	CASSQGARGNSPLHF
TRBV27	TRBJ2-6	.	.	TGTGCCAGCAGTGCGGGGGGGGCCAACGTCCTGACTTTC	CASSAGGANVLTF
TRBV19	TRBJ1-2	TRBD1	.	TGTGCCAGCGGACAGGGGGGAGGCTACACCTTC	CASGQGGGYTF
TRBV7-8	TRBJ2-7	TRBD2	.	TGTGCCAGCAGCCTAAACCGGGGGGGCCCTCGATCCTACGAGCAGTACTTC	CASSLNRGGPRSYEQYF
TRBV7-3	TRBJ2-1	TRBD2	.	TGTGCCAGCAGCGCATTAGCGGGAGGGCTCAACAATGAGCAGTTCTTC	CASSALAGGLNNEQFF
TRBV28	TRBJ2-3	TRBD2	.	TGTGCCAGCAGTTTTGGTGGGGGGGGATTGGGAGGGGCGCAGTATTTT	CASSFGGGGLGGAQYF
TRBV13	TRBJ2-7	.	.	TGTGCCAGCAGCTTAGGCGACGAGCAGTACTTC	CASSLGDEQYF
TRBV6-6	TRBJ1-4	TRBD1	.	TGTGCCAGCACGCGGCGGGACAGGGTAGAAAAACTGTTTTTT	CASTRRDRVEKLFF
TRBV6-1	TRBJ1-5	.	few	TGTGCCAGCAATTCACAGCCGAATCAGCCCCAGCATTTT	CASNSQPNQPQHF
TRBV7-3	TRBJ2-1	.	.	TGTGCCAGCAGCTCCGGTGGGGGGAACTACAATGAGCAGTTCTTC	CASSSGGGNYNEQFF
TRBV7-2	TRBJ1-2	TRBD1	.	TGTGCCAGCAGCTCACAGGGGGACCCCTGGGGCTACACCTTC	CASSSQGDPWGYTF
TRBV19	TRBJ1-1	TRBD1	.	TGTGCCAGTAGTATCTACAGGGGCACTGAAGCTTTCTTT	CASSIYRGTEAFF
TRBV21-1	TRBJ2-5	.	few	TGTGCCAGCAGCAACCGGGGGGCCCAAGAGACCCAGTACTTC	CASSNRGAQETQYF
TRBV11-2	TRBJ2-7	TRBD1	.	TGTGCCAGCAGACTAGGGACAGGAAACACCTACGAGCAGTACTTC	CASRLGTGNTYEQYF
TRBV9	TRBJ2-5	.	once	TGTGCCAGCAGCGTCCGGGACTCACAAGAGACCCAGTACTTC	CASSVRDSQETQYF
TRBV7-6	TRBJ2-7	TRBD1	.	TGTGCCAGCAGCTTGCTGGGACAGGAGGGGTACGAGCAGTACTTC	CASSLLGQEGYEQYF
TRBV4-3	TRBJ2-1	TRBD1	.	TGCGCCAGCAGCCAACAATGGGGACAGCGTACCTACAATGAGCAGTTCTTC	CASSQQWGQRTYNEQFF
TRBV7-6	TRBJ2-7	.	.	TGTGCCAGCAGCTTCGAGGGGGGGTTCGAGCAGTACTTC	CASSFEGGFEQYF
TRBV28	TRBJ1-1	.	.	TGTGCCAGCAGTTTGGCGGTGAACACTGAAGCTTTCTTT	CASSLAVNTEAFF
TRBV4-2	TRBJ1-3	TRBD1	.	TGTGCCAGCAGCCAGGATTACAGGGGCGGAAACACCATATATTTT	CASSQDYRGGNTIYF
TRBV28	TRBJ2-7	.	.	TGTGCCAGCAGTTTTAGACAGGTAGGATCCTACGAGCAGTACTTC	CASSFRQVGSYEQYF